This TCR beta chain was sequenced for a study of shared clonotypes between healthy human individuals. Overall study: Per donor, three plates held CD4 naive cells, three held CD4 memory, two held CD8 naive and one held CD8 memory. Regarding the study as a whole: Though the depth was large, rarefaction showed that sorted-subset sequencing was incomplete.

Germline loops: CDR1 MDHEN, CDR2 SYDVKM. The CDR3 is 15 residues long. After removal of 2 bases from V and 4 bases from J, the junction contained 6 bases not matched to a gene. This clone was detected only once. No antigen is known for it. Produced via immunoSEQ multiplex PCR; TCRdb's table is partial and in-frame only. The sample records approximately 2,000,000 clones, under 95% being singletons. Material: naive CD4+ T cells from PBMCs. Subset indicated: CD45RA+ positively selected. The TCR comes from a man aged 18 to 30 in good health. Some clones in this sample may be carry-over from other donors' samples. V is TRBV28 and J is TRBJ2-7; 9 bases are a match to TRBD2. CDR3 nucleotide sequence: TGTGCCAGCAGTTTAGGCGGGAGGGGGGAGTACGAGCAGTACTTC. Encoded protein: CASSLGGRGEYEQYF.